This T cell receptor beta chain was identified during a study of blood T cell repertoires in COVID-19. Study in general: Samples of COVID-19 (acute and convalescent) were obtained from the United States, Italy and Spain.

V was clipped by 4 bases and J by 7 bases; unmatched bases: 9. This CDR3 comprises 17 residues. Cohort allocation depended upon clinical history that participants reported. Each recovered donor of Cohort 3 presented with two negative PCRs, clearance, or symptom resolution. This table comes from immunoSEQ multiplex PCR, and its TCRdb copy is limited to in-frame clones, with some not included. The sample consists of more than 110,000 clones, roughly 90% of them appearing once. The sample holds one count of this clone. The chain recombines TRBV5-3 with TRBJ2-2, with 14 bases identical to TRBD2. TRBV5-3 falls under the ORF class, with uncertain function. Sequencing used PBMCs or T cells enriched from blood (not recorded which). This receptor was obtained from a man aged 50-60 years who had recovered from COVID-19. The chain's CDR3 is CARSPGLAGVGVGELFF. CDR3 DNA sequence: TGTGCCAGAAGCCCGGGACTAGCGGGAGTCGGAGTCGGGGAGCTGTTTTTT.